This T cell receptor (beta chain) was obtained from a study of blood T cell repertoires in COVID-19. In the original workflow: Amplification from reference gene primers served as the basis for estimated nucleated cell counts. Sequencing used immunoSEQ multiplex PCR; TCRdb keeps in-frame clones, though not all of them. V, J and clone size were drawn from that table, and D and trimming were deduced from the DNA. Of tens of thousands of clones listed, more than 90% were seen once; the top ten hold 3.1%. CDR3 size: 15 residues. The germline V and J ends were trimmed by 7 bases and 2 bases, with 15 bases remaining between them. The germline CDR1 and CDR2 sequences are LGHDT and YNNKEL (reference sequence).

The J gene is TRBJ1-3, the V gene TRBV3-1 (or the pseudogene TRBV3-2), with D maybe TRBD1 (5 bases). The sequence was obtained from a human donor in a cohort sampled during active COVID-19. The source material was peripheral blood. The DNA of the CDR3 is TGTGCCAGCAACGGGGGGGGTAAAACTGGAAACACCATATATTTT. Its protein is CASNGGGKTGNTIYF.